The source of this TCR beta chain is a study of blood T cells in healthy people across ages. Deletions cut 3 bases from V and 0 bases from J, with 14 bases between. The germline CDR1 and CDR2 sequences are SGHTS and YDEGEE. The length of the CDR3 is 16 residues. Using a J-beta primer mix together with a sample-barcoded 5' primer, a second PCR was run for about 6 to 12 cycles. TCRdb itself ran the 5' RACE reads through MiXCR, one entry per CDR3 protein. The data contain around 520,000 distinct CDR3 sequences, about 28% of them singletons. The authors extracted at least 5 micrograms of total RNA per sample. Study-wide results and caveats: Diversity of TCR beta per million T cells declined in a roughly linear way with age.

This clonotype was seen only a few times. The target antigen is unknown. Another study also made use of these data, one on T cells of mothers and their children. This second study says: Donors were a few healthy Caucasian mothers and their six children.

Input material: blood. The receptor was isolated from a boy between 2 and 10 years old in good health. V usage is TRBV5-8 and J usage is TRBJ2-3; possible D gene TRBD2, 6 bases. Here the CDR3 reads CASSSRLGSSTDTQYF. Written as DNA, the CDR3 is TGTGCCAGCAGCTCCCGACTAGGCTCTAGCACAGATACGCAGTATTTT.